The 10 T cell receptor beta chains below were found in one sample sequenced in a study of T cell clonality in common variable immunodeficiency. Sequencing was performed with immunoSEQ multiplex PCR; in TCRdb, only in-frame clones are kept and a portion is missing. This sample carries tens of thousands of clones, none of them present only once. Sequencing input: peripheral blood mononuclear cells. These receptors all stem from a person aged 18-70 years in good health.

In this sample, this clone turned up a few times. The junction departs from germline at one end; a sequencing error may be responsible. The read halts 3 residues ahead of the CDR3 end, with the missing end drawn from the germline J gene. This sample includes further DNA sequences coding for the same CDR3. This chain connects TRBV13 to TRBJ1-3; D is unresolved. Germline V gene lookup returns CDR1 PRHDT and CDR2 FYEKMQ (reference sequence). The CDR3 spans 15 residues. The CDR3 loop is CASSLDYGEGNTIYF. Partial CDR3 DNA: TGTGCCAGCAGCTTAGACTACGGAGAAGGAAACACT.

This clone showed up many times. The read ends 3 residues before the CDR3 terminus; that terminus is restored from the germline J gene. This rearrangement joins TRBV2 to TRBJ2-7, with 7 bases aligning to TRBD1. V lost 2 bases to trimming and J lost 4 bases; unmatched junction nucleotides: 2. This CDR3 has 13 amino acids. CDR1 and CDR2 from the germline V gene are SNHLY and FYNNEI. The sequenced CDR3 bases are TGTGCCAGCAGTGAAAAGGGGGCATACGAG. Translated: CASSEKGAYE. The CDR3 in its entirety is CASSEKGAYEQYF.

This clone was counted at least ten times. The CDR3 end falls 3 residues outside the read, so it is completed with the germline J gene. This chain uses TRBV2 with TRBJ1-1; D gene unclear. Germline CDR1 and CDR2: SNHLY and FYNNEI. Trimming left V 3 bases short and J 4 bases short, with 12 bases between. The CDR3 contains 14 residues. Partial CDR3 DNA: TGTGCCAGCAGTGACTACGGCGGGGTCACTGAA. It specifies CASSDYGGVTE. The whole CDR3 region reads CASSDYGGVTEAFF.

This clone occurred many times. The read ends 3 residues shy of where the CDR3 ends; the end is completed using the germline J gene. The chain uses TRBV20-1 and TRBJ2-7; 8 bases map to TRBD1. The length of the CDR3 is 15 residues. J lost 4 bases, V lost 4 bases, and 12 bases had no gene match. Germline V gene data show CDR1 as DFQATT and CDR2 as SNEGSKA (reference sequence). The part of the CDR3 DNA that was read is TGCAGTGCTATTCCGGGACAGGAGACTCTATACGAG. It specifies CSAIPGQETLYE. The CDR3 as a whole reads CSAIPGQETLYEQYF.

This clone turned up a few times. Sequencing ends 3 residues short of the CDR3 end; the germline J gene provides the rest. The V call is TRBV7-9, the J call TRBJ2-3; 9 positions agree with TRBD1. CDR1 SEHNR and CDR2 FQNEAQ come from the germline V gene (reference sequence). This CDR3 is 14 amino acids long. CDR3 residues: CASSSQGAGETQYF. The CDR3 bases that were read are TGTGCCAGCAGCTCACAGGGGGCGGGGGAGACG.

This clone showed up many times. The read terminates 3 residues before the CDR3 end, so the remaining end is supplied by the germline J gene. This chain links TRBV5-4 with TRBJ2-5; 8 bases fit TRBD2. CDR3 size: 15 residues. Trimming cost V 0 bases and J 5 bases; bases outside gene matches: 6. The germline V gene has CDR1 SGHNT and CDR2 YYREEE (reference sequence). CDR3 bases read: TGTGCCAGCAGCTTGGTGGCTAGCGGGCGGGAGACC. It translates to CASSLVASGRET. The entire CDR3 is CASSLVASGRETQYF.

This clone was found a few times. Additional DNA sequences in this sample encode the identical CDR3. Incomplete CDR3 DNA: TGTGCCAGTAGGCCAGACACGACCTACGAG. Amino acids: CASRPDTTYE. The CDR3 as a whole reads CASRPDTTYEQYF. J is TRBJ2-7 and V is TRBV19; D is unresolved. The read gets to within 3 residues of the CDR3 end, and the germline J gene fills in the rest. There are 13 residues in the CDR3. Germline CDR1 reads LNHDA; CDR2 reads SQIVND (reference sequence). V dropped 6 bases and J dropped 2 bases, with 11 bases sitting between them.

There are many counts of this clone. From the germline J gene comes the end of the CDR3, since the read stops 3 residues before it. The chain uses TRBV10-3 and TRBJ2-3, with TRBD2 identical over 8 bases. CDR1 is ENHRY and CDR2 is SYGVKD in the germline V gene. V dropped 6 bases and J dropped 0; count of bases not matched to a gene: 5. This CDR3 has 15 amino acids. The CDR3 protein is CAIRVAGTSTDTQYF. The CDR3 DNA, read in part, is TGTGCCATCAGGGTAGCGGGGACTAGCACAGATACG.

There are many counts of this clone. Read coverage stops 3 residues before the CDR3 terminus; the germline J gene supplies the remainder. The chain links TRBV4-2 to TRBJ2-7; 7 bases fit TRBD1. The germline CDR1 and CDR2 sequences are LGHNA and YNFKEQ. This CDR3 spans 15 amino acids. Losses at the gene ends were 4 bases for V and 2 bases for J; bases not matched to a gene: 8. The CDR3 reads CASSPRVDRAYEQYF. The part of the CDR3 DNA that was read is TGTGCCAGCAGCCCACGAGTAGACAGGGCCTACGAG.

This clone was seen repeatedly, ten times or more. The sequence runs out 3 residues before the end of the CDR3; the remainder is reconstructed from the germline J gene. The chain joins TRBV7-2 to TRBJ2-1, with D unresolved. Germline CDR1 reads SGHTA; CDR2 reads FQGNSA. Trimming left V 5 bases short and J 7 bases short, with 12 bases between. The CDR3 consists of 13 residues. The CDR3 DNA, read in part, is TGTGCCAGCAGCCTACTTGATTGGAATGAG. The encoded protein is CASSLLDWNE. The complete CDR3 protein is CASSLLDWNEQFF.